This is a list of T cell receptor beta chains from one sample in a study of T-cell reconstitution after alpha-beta-depleted transplantation in children. TCRdb fed the PCR reads into MiXCR, producing one record per CDR3 protein. The sample lists some 340,000 distinct CDR3 sequences, over 9% occurring once. This specimen consisted of PBMCs from the stem cell graft donor, obtained from the stem cell graft. The receptors here all came from a human donor who donated a stem cell graft to a child with acute lymphoblastic leukemia. Both conserved end residues are part of each CDR3. Each record gives: D gene, CDR3 length, clone size, V gene, J gene, CDR3 DNA, CDR3 protein. The D gene is left open where the match is weak. Rows may omit the clone size; those that give it use once, few, many or a size class.

d_call: NA; cdr3_length: 13; clone_size: NA; v_call: TRBV20-1; j_call: TRBJ1-5; cdr3_nt: TGCAGTGCTGTGGGGGTTAGCAATCAGCCCCAGCATTTT; cdr3_aa: CSAVGVSNQPQHF
d_call: NA; cdr3_length: 15; clone_size: many; v_call: TRBV4-1; j_call: TRBJ1-2; cdr3_nt: TGCGCCAGCAGCCAAGTGAATCAGCCGAACTATGGCTACACCTTC; cdr3_aa: CASSQVNQPNYGYTF
d_call: NA; cdr3_length: 16; clone_size: few; v_call: TRBV12-3/TRBV12-4; j_call: TRBJ2-5; cdr3_nt: TGTGCCAGCAGTCCCGGAAGTCAAGGGCCGGAGGCGACCCAGTACTTC; cdr3_aa: CASSPGSQGPEATQYF
d_call: NA; cdr3_length: 14; clone_size: many; v_call: TRBV5-1; j_call: TRBJ1-4; cdr3_nt: TGCGCCAGCAGCTCGACAGATCTGGGAGAAAAACTGTTTTTT; cdr3_aa: CASSSTDLGEKLFF
d_call: NA; cdr3_length: 13; clone_size: NA; v_call: TRBV7-2; j_call: TRBJ2-3; cdr3_nt: TGTGCCAGCAGCTTACAGGTTACAGATACGCAGTATTTT; cdr3_aa: CASSLQVTDTQYF
d_call: TRBD1; cdr3_length: 14; clone_size: few; v_call: TRBV5-1; j_call: TRBJ2-3; cdr3_nt: TGCGCCAGCAGCCCGGGACAGACCACAGATACGCAGTATTTT; cdr3_aa: CASSPGQTTDTQYF
d_call: TRBD1; cdr3_length: 14; clone_size: many; v_call: TRBV6-2/TRBV6-3; j_call: TRBJ1-1; cdr3_nt: TGTGCCGGAAAAAGCGGGACAGGGTCCCCGGCGGCTTTCTTT; cdr3_aa: CAGKSGTGSPAAFF
d_call: TRBD1; cdr3_length: 15; clone_size: few; v_call: TRBV27; j_call: TRBJ1-1; cdr3_nt: TGTGCCAGTACTGGTTTGGGACAGGGGGACACTGAAGCTTTCTTT; cdr3_aa: CASTGLGQGDTEAFF
d_call: NA; cdr3_length: 15; clone_size: NA; v_call: TRBV19; j_call: TRBJ2-1; cdr3_nt: TGTGCCAGTAGTATAGCACCGAGCTCCTACAATGAGCAGTTCTTC; cdr3_aa: CASSIAPSSYNEQFF
d_call: NA; cdr3_length: 16; clone_size: NA; v_call: TRBV18; j_call: TRBJ1-2; cdr3_nt: TGTGCCAGCTCACTTAGGACACTGAACTTACTCTATGGCTACACCTTC; cdr3_aa: CASSLRTLNLLYGYTF
d_call: NA; cdr3_length: 15; clone_size: many; v_call: TRBV7-2; j_call: TRBJ2-7; cdr3_nt: TGTGCCAGCAGCCCTAGGGTGACGGCCTCCTACGAGCAGTACTTC; cdr3_aa: CASSPRVTASYEQYF
d_call: NA; cdr3_length: 12; clone_size: many; v_call: TRBV27; j_call: TRBJ1-6; cdr3_nt: TGTGCCAGCAGTTTTCCCCGGGCACCCCTCCACTTT; cdr3_aa: CASSFPRAPLHF
d_call: TRBD1; cdr3_length: 15; clone_size: few; v_call: TRBV12-3/TRBV12-4; j_call: TRBJ1-6; cdr3_nt: TGTGCCAGCAGTCGGACAGGGGGAGATAATTCACCCCTCCACTTT; cdr3_aa: CASSRTGGDNSPLHF
d_call: NA; cdr3_length: 17; clone_size: NA; v_call: TRBV12-3/TRBV12-4; j_call: TRBJ2-6; cdr3_nt: TGTGCCAGCAGTTTTTCCCTGGGCAGCTCTGGGGCCAACGTCCTGACTTTC; cdr3_aa: CASSFSLGSSGANVLTF
d_call: NA; cdr3_length: 16; clone_size: NA; v_call: TRBV20-1; j_call: TRBJ2-2; cdr3_nt: TGCAGTGCTAGAGAACGTCGGACCCCGTTCACCGGGGAGCTGTTTTTT; cdr3_aa: CSARERRTPFTGELFF
d_call: NA; cdr3_length: 13; clone_size: few; v_call: TRBV6-1; j_call: TRBJ2-7; cdr3_nt: TGTGCCAGCAGCGGGACGGACGGAACCGAGCAGTACTTC; cdr3_aa: CASSGTDGTEQYF
d_call: NA; cdr3_length: 15; clone_size: NA; v_call: TRBV20-1; j_call: TRBJ1-1; cdr3_nt: TGCAGTGCTCCGTCGGGGGGGGGCAGGAACACTGAAGCTTTCTTT; cdr3_aa: CSAPSGGGRNTEAFF
d_call: TRBD2; cdr3_length: 13; clone_size: many; v_call: TRBV20-1; j_call: TRBJ2-1; cdr3_nt: TGCAGTGCTAGCCTAGCGGGTGGCAATGAGCAGTTCTTC; cdr3_aa: CSASLAGGNEQFF
d_call: TRBD1; cdr3_length: 15; clone_size: few; v_call: TRBV27; j_call: TRBJ1-2; cdr3_nt: TGTGCCAGCAGTGCACTGAGGGACAGGGGGTATGGCTACACCTTC; cdr3_aa: CASSALRDRGYGYTF
d_call: NA; cdr3_length: 12; clone_size: many; v_call: TRBV20-1; j_call: TRBJ2-7; cdr3_nt: TGCAGTGCTAGAGGGAGAGGCTACGAGCAGTACTTC; cdr3_aa: CSARGRGYEQYF
d_call: TRBD2; cdr3_length: 15; clone_size: many; v_call: TRBV7-2; j_call: TRBJ2-3; cdr3_nt: TGTGCCAGCAGCTTAGGTAGCGGGACGCGGGATACGCAGTATTTT; cdr3_aa: CASSLGSGTRDTQYF
d_call: TRBD2; cdr3_length: 17; clone_size: few; v_call: TRBV5-1; j_call: TRBJ2-3; cdr3_nt: TGCGCCAGCAGCTTCGGGACTAGCGGGAGGCCCACAGATACGCAGTATTTT; cdr3_aa: CASSFGTSGRPTDTQYF
d_call: NA; cdr3_length: 16; clone_size: many; v_call: TRBV7-8; j_call: TRBJ2-1; cdr3_nt: TGTGCCAGCAGCCCTTACCGGGACGGATCTTACAATGAGCAGTTCTTC; cdr3_aa: CASSPYRDGSYNEQFF
d_call: NA; cdr3_length: 15; clone_size: few; v_call: TRBV5-1; j_call: TRBJ2-3; cdr3_nt: TGCGCCAGCAGCTTGGACGGAGGGGGGTCAGATACGCAGTATTTT; cdr3_aa: CASSLDGGGSDTQYF
d_call: TRBD1; cdr3_length: 14; clone_size: few; v_call: TRBV7-9; j_call: TRBJ1-2; cdr3_nt: TGTGCCAGCAGCATACTGGGACAGATCTATGGCTACACCTTC; cdr3_aa: CASSILGQIYGYTF
d_call: NA; cdr3_length: 14; clone_size: few; v_call: TRBV20-1; j_call: TRBJ2-3; cdr3_nt: TGCAGTGCTGGACACTCTCAGAACACAGATACGCAGTATTTT; cdr3_aa: CSAGHSQNTDTQYF